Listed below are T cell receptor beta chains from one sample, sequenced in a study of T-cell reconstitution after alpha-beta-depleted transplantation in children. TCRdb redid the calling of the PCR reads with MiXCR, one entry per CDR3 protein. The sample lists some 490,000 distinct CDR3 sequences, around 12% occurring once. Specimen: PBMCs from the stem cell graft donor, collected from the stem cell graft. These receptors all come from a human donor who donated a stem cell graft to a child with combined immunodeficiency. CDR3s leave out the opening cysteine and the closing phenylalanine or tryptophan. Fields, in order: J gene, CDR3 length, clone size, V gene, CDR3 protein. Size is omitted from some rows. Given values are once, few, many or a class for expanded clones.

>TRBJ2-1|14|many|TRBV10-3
AISGEGAISYNEQF
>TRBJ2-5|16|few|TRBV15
ATSRSTPGLAGGETQY
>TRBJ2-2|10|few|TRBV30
AQGDYTGELF
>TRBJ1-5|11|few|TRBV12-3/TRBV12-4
ASSSTGLQPQH
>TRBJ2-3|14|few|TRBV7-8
ASSARRTVATDTQY
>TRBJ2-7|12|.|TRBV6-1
APLGGGPLSEQY
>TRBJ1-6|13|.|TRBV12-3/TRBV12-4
ASSLAPEWGSPLH
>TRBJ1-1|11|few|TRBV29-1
SVDEGLNTEAF
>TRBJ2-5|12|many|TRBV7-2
ASSLRGLEETQY
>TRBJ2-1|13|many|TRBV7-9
ASSPGLGLRREQF
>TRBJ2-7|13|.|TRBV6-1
ASSAAGTGSYEQY
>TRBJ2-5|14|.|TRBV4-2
ASSGLAGGTQETQY
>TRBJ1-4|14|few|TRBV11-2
ASSLDQGTVNEKLF
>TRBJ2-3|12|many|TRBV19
ASSIDPGSDTQY
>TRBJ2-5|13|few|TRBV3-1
ASSQTTGDLETQY
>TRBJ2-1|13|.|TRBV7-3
ASSPHPDTGLQQF
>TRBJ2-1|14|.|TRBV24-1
ATSDWPSGRYNEQF
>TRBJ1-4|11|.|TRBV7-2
ASSRPTGEKLF
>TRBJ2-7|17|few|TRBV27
ASSLSTGASGPSSYEQY
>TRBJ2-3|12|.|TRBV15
ATNDRGPTDTQY
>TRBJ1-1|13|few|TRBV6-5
ASSYYDRFDTEAF
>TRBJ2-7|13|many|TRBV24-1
ATSDRRQGNYEQY
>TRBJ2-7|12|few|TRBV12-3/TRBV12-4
ASSSLDGIYEQY
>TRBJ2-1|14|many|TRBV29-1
SVEPPLAGGLHEQF
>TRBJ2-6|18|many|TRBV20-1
SARVGVSRQLSSGANVLT
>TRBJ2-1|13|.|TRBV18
ASSHYRGGYNEQF
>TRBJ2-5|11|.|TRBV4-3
ASSQDLGWTQY
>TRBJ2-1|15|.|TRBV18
ASSPPVERGPYNEQF
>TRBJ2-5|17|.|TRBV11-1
ASSLVLFLATGGEETQY
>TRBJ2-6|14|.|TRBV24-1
ATSDPRASGANVLT
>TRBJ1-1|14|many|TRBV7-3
ASSPVPGQGGTEAF
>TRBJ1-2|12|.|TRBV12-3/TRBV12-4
ASHRPGTGYGYT
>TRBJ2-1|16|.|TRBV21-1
ASSQKTAGGPKLNEQF
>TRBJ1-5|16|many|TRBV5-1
ASSCDRVGGYSNQPQH
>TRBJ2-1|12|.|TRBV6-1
ASTRDPGGNEQF
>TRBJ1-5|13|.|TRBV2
ASSEETRSNQPQH
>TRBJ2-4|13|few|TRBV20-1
SASGTSLAKNIQY
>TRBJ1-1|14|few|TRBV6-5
ASSYSPEGRFTEAF
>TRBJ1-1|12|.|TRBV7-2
ASSFEGGGTEAF
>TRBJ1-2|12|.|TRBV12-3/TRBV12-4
ASSYTGVNYGYT
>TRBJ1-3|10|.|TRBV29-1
SGGESGNTIY
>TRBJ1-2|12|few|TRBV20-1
SARSRGRNYGYT
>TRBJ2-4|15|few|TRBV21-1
ASSKPPSTVAKNIQY
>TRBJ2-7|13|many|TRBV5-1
ASSAIGGIGHEQY
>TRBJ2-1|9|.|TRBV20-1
SAVSVNEQF
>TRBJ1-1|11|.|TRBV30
AWRATGDREAF
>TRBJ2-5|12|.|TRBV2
ASSEGRYEETQY
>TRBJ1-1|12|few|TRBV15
ATSRGLGGDEAF
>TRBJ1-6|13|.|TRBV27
ASSPGQGPLRALH
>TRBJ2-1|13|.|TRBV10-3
AISESGGDYNEQF
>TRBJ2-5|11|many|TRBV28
ASSRGGEETQY
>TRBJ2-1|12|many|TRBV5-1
ASSLGRRLDEQF
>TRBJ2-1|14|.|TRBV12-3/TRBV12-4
ASSPGGRYYYNEQF
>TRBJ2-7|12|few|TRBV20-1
SAGETGASREQY
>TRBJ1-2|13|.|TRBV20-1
SARARGGVLYGYT
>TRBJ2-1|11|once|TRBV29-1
SVRTGVYNEQF
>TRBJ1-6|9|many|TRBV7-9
ASSLDAPLH